These 2 T cell receptor beta chains share one sample of origin, sequenced in a study of blood T cell repertoires in COVID-19. The table came from immunoSEQ multiplex PCR; TCRdb's copy has only in-frame clones and leaves some out. The repertoire includes 200,000 to 250,000 clones, 80% of them detected once, and roughly 4.5% sits in the top ten. Sequenced sample: PBMCs or T cells enriched from blood (not recorded which). Receptor source: a man aged 25-45 years with acute COVID-19.

Only one count was recorded for this clone. This chain joins TRBV5-1 and TRBJ1-2; D possibly corresponds to TRBD1 (6 bases). Germline V CDR1 and CDR2: SGHRS, YFSETQ. CDR3 size: 16 residues. V was shortened by 4 bases and J by 0 bases, with 16 bases between the two germline ends. The CDR3, as DNA: TGCGCCAGCAGCAACGGACAGCCTTCCCCTAACTATGGCTACACCTTC. Translation gives CASSNGQPSPNYGYTF.

This clone was counted a few times. The chain has TRBV25-1 and TRBJ1-1; D not certain. This CDR3 region has 13 residues. V lost 4 bases and J 3 bases, leaving 9 bases between the germline ends. Germline V gives CDR1 MGHDK, CDR2 SYGVNS. CDR3: CASSVSVYTEAFF. In nucleotides, the CDR3 is TGTGCCAGCAGTGTGAGTGTTTACACTGAAGCTTTCTTT.